This TCR beta chain was found in a study of blood T cell repertoires in COVID-19. Across the study: T cells, B-cell-depleted T cells, or PBMCs provided the cDNA or gDNA that served as material.

Original data processing: Amplification with reference gene primers provided the estimates of nucleated cell counts. Clones were read by immunoSEQ multiplex PCR, and TCRdb kept only the in-frame ones, dropping some. The DNA was the basis for D and trimming; V, J and clone size are from that table. The table shows some 270,000 clones, with 70% to 90% occurring only once. CDR1 is SGHNT, CDR2 YYREEE, per germline (reference sequence). V shed 5 bases and J shed 4 bases, with 21 bases lying between them. The CDR3 covers 16 residues. Residents of 20 to 25 US areas, aged roughly 18 to 90 years, made up the participants. Donors were grouped by their self-reported clinical history.

Material for sequencing was PBMCs or T cells enriched from blood (not recorded which). The J gene is TRBJ1-1, the V gene TRBV5-4, with D possibly being TRBD1 (5 bases). This TCR derives from a woman aged 50 to 60 who had been exposed to COVID-19. CDR3 loop: CASSWEGLSGVTEAFF. CDR3 bases: TGTGCCAGCAGTTGGGAGGGGCTGTCGGGGGTCACTGAAGCTTTCTTT.